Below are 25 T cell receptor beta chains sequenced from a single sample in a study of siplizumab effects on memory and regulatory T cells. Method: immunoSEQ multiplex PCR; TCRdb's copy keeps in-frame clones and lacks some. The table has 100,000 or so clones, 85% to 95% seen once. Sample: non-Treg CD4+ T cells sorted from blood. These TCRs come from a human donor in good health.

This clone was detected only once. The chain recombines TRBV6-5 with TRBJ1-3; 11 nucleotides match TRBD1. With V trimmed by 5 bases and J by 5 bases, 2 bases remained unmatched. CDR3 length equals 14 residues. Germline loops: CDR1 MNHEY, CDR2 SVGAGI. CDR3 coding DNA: TGTGCCAGCAGTGGGGACAGGGGGAGAAACACCATATATTTT. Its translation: CASSGDRGRNTIYF.

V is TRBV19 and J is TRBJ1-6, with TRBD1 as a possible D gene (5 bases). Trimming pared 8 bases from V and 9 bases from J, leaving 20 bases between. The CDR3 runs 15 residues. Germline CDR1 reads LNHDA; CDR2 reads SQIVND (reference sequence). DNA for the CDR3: TGTGCCAGTCACCCCGGGGGGAGGCTTCCTTCACCCCTCCACTTT. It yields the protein CASHPGGRLPSPLHF.

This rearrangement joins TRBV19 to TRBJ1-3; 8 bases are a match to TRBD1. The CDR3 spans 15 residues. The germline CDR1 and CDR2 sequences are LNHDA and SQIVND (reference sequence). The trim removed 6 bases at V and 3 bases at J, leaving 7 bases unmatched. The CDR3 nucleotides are TGTGCCAGTAGACCAGGGGGCGCAGGTGGAAACACCATATATTTT. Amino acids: CASRPGGAGGNTIYF.

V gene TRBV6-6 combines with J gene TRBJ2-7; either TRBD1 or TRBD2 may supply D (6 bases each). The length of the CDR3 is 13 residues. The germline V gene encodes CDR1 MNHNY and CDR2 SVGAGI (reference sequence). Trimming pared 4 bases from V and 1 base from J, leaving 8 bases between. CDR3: CASSSGASYEQYF. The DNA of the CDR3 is TGTGCCAGCAGTTCGGGGGCTTCCTACGAGCAGTACTTC.

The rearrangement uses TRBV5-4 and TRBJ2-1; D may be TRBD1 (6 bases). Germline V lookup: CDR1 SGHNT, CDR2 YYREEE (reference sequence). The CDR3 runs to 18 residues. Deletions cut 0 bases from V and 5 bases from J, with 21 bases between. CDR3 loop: CASSLVSLGTTNHNEQFF. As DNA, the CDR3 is TGTGCCAGCAGCTTGGTTAGTTTAGGGACAACGAATCACAATGAGCAGTTCTTC.

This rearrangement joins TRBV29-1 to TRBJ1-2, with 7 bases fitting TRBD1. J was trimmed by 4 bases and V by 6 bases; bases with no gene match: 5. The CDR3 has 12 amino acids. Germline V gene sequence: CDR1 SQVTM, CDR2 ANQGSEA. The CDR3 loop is CSVAGQLYGYTF. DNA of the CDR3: TGCAGCGTCGCGGGACAGCTCTATGGCTACACCTTC.

As DNA, the CDR3 is TGTGCCAGCAGCTACGACACGACCTACGAGCAGTACTTC. It encodes CASSYDTTYEQYF. The chain uses TRBV5-8 and TRBJ2-7, with D unclear. The length of the CDR3 is 13 residues. The V end lost 3 bases, the J end lost 2 bases, and 9 bases lay between the germline ends. Germline CDR1 reads SGHTS; CDR2 reads YDEGEE.

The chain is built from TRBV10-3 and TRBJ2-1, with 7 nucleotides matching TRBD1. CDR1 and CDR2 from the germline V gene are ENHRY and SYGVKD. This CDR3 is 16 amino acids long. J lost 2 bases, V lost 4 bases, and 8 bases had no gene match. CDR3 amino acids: CAISGTQGKAYNEQFF. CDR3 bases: TGTGCCATCAGTGGGACACAGGGGAAGGCCTACAATGAGCAGTTCTTC.

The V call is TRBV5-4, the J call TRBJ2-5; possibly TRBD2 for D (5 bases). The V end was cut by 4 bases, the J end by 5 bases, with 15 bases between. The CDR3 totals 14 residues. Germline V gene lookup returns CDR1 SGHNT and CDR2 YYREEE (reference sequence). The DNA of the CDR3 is TGTGCCAGCAGCCTGGCTAGGAGGTTGGAGACCCAGTACTTC. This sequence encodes CASSLARRLETQYF.

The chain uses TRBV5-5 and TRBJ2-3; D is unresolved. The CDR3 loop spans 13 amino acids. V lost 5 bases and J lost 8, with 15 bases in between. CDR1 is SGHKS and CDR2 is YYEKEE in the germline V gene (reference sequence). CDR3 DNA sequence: TGTGCCAGCAGATCAAGTGGTATCGTTACGCAGTATTTT. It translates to CASRSSGIVTQYF.

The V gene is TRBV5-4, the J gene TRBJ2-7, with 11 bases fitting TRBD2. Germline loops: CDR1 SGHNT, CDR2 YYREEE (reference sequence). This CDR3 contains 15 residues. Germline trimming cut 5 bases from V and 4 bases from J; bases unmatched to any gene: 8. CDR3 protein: CASSRTGTSGYEQYF. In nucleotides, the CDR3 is TGTGCCAGCAGTCGAACCGGGACTAGCGGTTACGAGCAGTACTTC.

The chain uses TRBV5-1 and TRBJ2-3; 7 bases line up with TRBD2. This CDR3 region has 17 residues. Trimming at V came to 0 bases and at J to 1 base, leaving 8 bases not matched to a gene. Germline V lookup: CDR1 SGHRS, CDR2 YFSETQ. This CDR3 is CASSLGVLARGTDTQYF. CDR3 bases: TGCGCCAGCAGCTTGGGCGTACTAGCGCGAGGCACAGATACGCAGTATTTT.

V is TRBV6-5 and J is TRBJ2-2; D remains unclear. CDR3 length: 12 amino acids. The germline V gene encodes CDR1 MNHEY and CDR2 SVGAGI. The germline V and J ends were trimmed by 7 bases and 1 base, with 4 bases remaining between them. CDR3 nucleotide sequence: TGTGCCAGCACGATGAACACCGGGGAGCTGTTTTTT. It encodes CASTMNTGELFF.

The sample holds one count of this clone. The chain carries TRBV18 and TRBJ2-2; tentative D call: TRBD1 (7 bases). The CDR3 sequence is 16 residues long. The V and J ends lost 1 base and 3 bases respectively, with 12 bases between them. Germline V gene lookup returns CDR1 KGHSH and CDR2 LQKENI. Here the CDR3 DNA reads TGTGCCAGCTCACCACGACAGGGAGGAGACACCGGGGAGCTGTTTTTT. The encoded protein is CASSPRQGGDTGELFF.

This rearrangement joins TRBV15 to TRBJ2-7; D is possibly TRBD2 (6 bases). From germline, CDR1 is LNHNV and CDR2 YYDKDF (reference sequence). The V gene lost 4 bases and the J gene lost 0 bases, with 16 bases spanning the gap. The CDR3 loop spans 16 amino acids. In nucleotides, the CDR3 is TGTGCCACCAGCACGGGACTCCCAAGGAGCTCCTACGAGCAGTACTTC. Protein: CATSTGLPRSSYEQYF.

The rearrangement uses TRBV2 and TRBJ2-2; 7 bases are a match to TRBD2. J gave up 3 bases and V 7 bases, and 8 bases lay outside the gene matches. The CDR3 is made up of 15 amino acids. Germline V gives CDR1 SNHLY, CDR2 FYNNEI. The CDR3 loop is CASTPRLADTGELFF. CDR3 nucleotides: TGTGCCAGCACCCCTAGACTAGCTGACACCGGGGAGCTGTTTTTT.

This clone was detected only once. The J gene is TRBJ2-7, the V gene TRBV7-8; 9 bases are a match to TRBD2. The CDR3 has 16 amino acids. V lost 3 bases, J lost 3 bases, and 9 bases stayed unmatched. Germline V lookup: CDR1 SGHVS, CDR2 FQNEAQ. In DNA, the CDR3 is TGTGCCAGCAGCTTCCCGGGGGCGGGAGGGTTCTACGAGCAGTACTTC. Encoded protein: CASSFPGAGGFYEQYF.

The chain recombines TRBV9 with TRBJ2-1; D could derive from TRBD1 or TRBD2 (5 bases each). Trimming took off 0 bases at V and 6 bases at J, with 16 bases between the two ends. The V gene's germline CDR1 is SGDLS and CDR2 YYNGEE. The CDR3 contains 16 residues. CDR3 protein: CASSVGGRYHINEQFF. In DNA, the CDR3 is TGTGCCAGCAGCGTAGGGGGGAGATATCATATCAATGAGCAGTTCTTC.

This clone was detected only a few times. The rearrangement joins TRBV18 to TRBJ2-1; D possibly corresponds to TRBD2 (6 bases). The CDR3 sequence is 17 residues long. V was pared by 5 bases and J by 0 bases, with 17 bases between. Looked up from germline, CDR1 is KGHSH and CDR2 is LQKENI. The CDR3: CASSAMSSGTSYNEQFF. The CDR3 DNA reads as TGTGCCAGCTCAGCCATGAGTAGCGGAACCTCCTACAATGAGCAGTTCTTC.

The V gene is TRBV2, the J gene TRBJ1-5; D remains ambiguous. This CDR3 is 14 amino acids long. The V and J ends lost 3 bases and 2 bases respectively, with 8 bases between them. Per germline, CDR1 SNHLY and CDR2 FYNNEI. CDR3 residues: CASSEREGNQPQHF. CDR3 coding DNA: TGTGCCAGCAGTGAGCGAGAGGGCAATCAGCCCCAGCATTTT.

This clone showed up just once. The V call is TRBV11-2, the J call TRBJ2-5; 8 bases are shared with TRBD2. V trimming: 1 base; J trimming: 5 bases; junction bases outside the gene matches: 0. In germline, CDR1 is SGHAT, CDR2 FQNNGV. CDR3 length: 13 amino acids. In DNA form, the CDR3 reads TGTGCCAGCAGCTTAGCGGGAGGGGAGACCCAGTACTTC. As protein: CASSLAGGETQYF.

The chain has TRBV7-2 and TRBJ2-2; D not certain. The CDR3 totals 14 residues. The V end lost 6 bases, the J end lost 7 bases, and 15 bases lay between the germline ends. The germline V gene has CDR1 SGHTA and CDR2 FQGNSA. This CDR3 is CASRALGIGGELFF. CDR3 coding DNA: TGTGCCAGCAGAGCCTTAGGGATTGGCGGGGAGCTGTTTTTT.

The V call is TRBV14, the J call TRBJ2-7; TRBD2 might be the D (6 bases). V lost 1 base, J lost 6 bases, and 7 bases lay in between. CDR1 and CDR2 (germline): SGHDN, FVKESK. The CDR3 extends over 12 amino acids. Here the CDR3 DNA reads TGTGCCAGCAGCCAAGGGGACTTCGAGCAGTACTTC. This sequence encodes CASSQGDFEQYF.

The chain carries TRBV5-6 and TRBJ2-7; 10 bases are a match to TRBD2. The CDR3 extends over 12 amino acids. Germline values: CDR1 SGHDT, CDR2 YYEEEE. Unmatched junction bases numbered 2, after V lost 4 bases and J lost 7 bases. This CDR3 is CASSGTSEEQYF. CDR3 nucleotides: TGTGCCAGCAGCGGGACTAGCGAAGAGCAGTACTTC.

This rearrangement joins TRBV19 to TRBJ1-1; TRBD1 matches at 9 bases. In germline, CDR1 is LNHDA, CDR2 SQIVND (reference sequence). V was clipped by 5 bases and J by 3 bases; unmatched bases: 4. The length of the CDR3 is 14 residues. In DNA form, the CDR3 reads TGTGCCAGTAGTGTCCGGGACAGGGACACTGAAGCTTTCTTT. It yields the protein CASSVRDRDTEAFF.